The TCR beta chain described here comes from a study of control samples from healthy donors and cancer patients. In germline, CDR1 is SGHTA, CDR2 FQGTGA. This CDR3 has 15 amino acids. V lost 2 bases to trimming and J lost 3 bases, with 12 bases between them. Data came from immunoSEQ multiplex PCR; TCRdb stores just in-frame clones and leaves some out. The top ten hold around 1.5% of the sample, which has tens of thousands of clones, approximately 93% seen once. This receptor was identified in a woman in her twenties or thirties in good health. Sequencing used blood. V is TRBV7-3 and J is TRBJ2-3; D possibly corresponds to TRBD1 (6 bases). Here the CDR3 reads CASSLGGRVTDTQYF. CDR3 coding DNA: TGTGCCAGCAGCTTAGGGGGCAGGGTAACAGATACGCAGTATTTT. The complete variable domain, with remaining parts taken from reference TRBV7-3 and TRBJ2-3, reads GAGVSQTPSNKVTEKGKYVELRCDPISGHTALYWYRQSLGQGPEFLIYFQGTGAADDSGLPNDRFFAVRPEGSVSTLKIQRTERGDSAVYLCASSLGGRVTDTQYFGPGTRLTVL.